A selection of T cell receptor beta chains follows, all from one sample in a study of response to subunit inactivated influenza vaccine. TCRdb recomputed calls from the RT-PCR reads with MiXCR, one row per CDR3 protein. Among more than 700,000 distinct CDR3 sequences listed, roughly 20% were seen once. Source: PBMCs from blood, taken 5 days after vaccination. Every receptor here comes from a man aged 50-59 years who received an inactivated influenza vaccine. CDR3s include the opening cysteine and the closing phenylalanine or tryptophan. D genes are given only for firm matches. The size entry is marked missing in some rows and otherwise reads once, few, many or a size class.

v_gene: TRBV14; d_gene: TRBD1; len: 16; j_gene: TRBJ2-5; abundance: once; CDR3nt: TGTGCCAGCAGCCAAGTGGCAAGGGGGCGCGAGGAGACCCAGTACTTC; CDR3aa: CASSQVARGREETQYF
v_gene: TRBV24-1; d_gene: TRBD1; len: 16; j_gene: TRBJ2-3; abundance: .; CDR3nt: TGTGCCACCAGTGATGGGGGACAGGGGATCACAGATACGCAGTATTTT; CDR3aa: CATSDGGQGITDTQYF
v_gene: TRBV4-2; d_gene: TRBD2; len: 15; j_gene: TRBJ2-2; abundance: .; CDR3nt: TGTGCCAGCAGGGTAGCGGGAGGAGGAACCGGGGAGCTGTTTTTT; CDR3aa: CASRVAGGGTGELFF
v_gene: TRBV5-1; d_gene: TRBD1; len: 16; j_gene: TRBJ2-5; abundance: .; CDR3nt: TGCGCCAGCAGCAAGACCGGGACAGGGTTTGAAGAGACCCAGTACTTC; CDR3aa: CASSKTGTGFEETQYF
v_gene: TRBV28; d_gene: .; len: 13; j_gene: TRBJ1-6; abundance: .; CDR3nt: TGTGCCAGCAGTTTACCCAGTGCTTCACCCCTCCACTTT; CDR3aa: CASSLPSASPLHF
v_gene: TRBV20-1; d_gene: TRBD2; len: 14; j_gene: TRBJ2-3; abundance: few; CDR3nt: TGCAGTGCGCCACTAGCGGGGAACACAGATACGCAGTATTTT; CDR3aa: CSAPLAGNTDTQYF
v_gene: TRBV12-3/TRBV12-4; d_gene: TRBD2; len: 16; j_gene: TRBJ2-7; abundance: .; CDR3nt: TGTGCCAGCAGGAATAGCGGGAGCAGGGTAAGCTACGAGCAGTACTTC; CDR3aa: CASRNSGSRVSYEQYF
v_gene: TRBV18; d_gene: .; len: 16; j_gene: TRBJ2-2; abundance: .; CDR3nt: TGTGCCAGCTCAAGCCTCCTGGGACGGAACACCGGGGAGCTGTTTTTT; CDR3aa: CASSSLLGRNTGELFF
v_gene: TRBV6-2/TRBV6-3; d_gene: .; len: 15; j_gene: TRBJ2-5; abundance: few; CDR3nt: TGTGCCAGCAGGATCGCAGGGGGGGGACAAGAGACCCAGTACTTC; CDR3aa: CASRIAGGGQETQYF
v_gene: TRBV6-1; d_gene: .; len: 14; j_gene: TRBJ2-7; abundance: few; CDR3nt: TGTGCCAGCAGGGAGGACAGCCATCAGTACGAGCAGTACTTC; CDR3aa: CASREDSHQYEQYF
v_gene: TRBV3-1; d_gene: .; len: 14; j_gene: TRBJ1-1; abundance: .; CDR3nt: TGTGCCAGCAGCCCTCTTGCTGCGGCCACTGAAGCTTTCTTT; CDR3aa: CASSPLAAATEAFF
v_gene: TRBV29-1; d_gene: TRBD2; len: 13; j_gene: TRBJ2-7; abundance: .; CDR3nt: TGCAGCGTTAAACTAGCGGGCCATTACGAGCAGTACTTC; CDR3aa: CSVKLAGHYEQYF
v_gene: TRBV20-1; d_gene: .; len: 13; j_gene: TRBJ1-5; abundance: .; CDR3nt: TGCAGTGCTAGAGATGTGGGGAATCAGCCCCAGCATTTT; CDR3aa: CSARDVGNQPQHF
v_gene: TRBV5-1; d_gene: .; len: 14; j_gene: TRBJ2-1; abundance: many; CDR3nt: TGCGCCAGCAGCTCTGGAGTCCGAGACAATGAGCAGTTCTTC; CDR3aa: CASSSGVRDNEQFF
v_gene: TRBV12-3/TRBV12-4; d_gene: .; len: 14; j_gene: TRBJ1-5; abundance: many; CDR3nt: TGTGCCAGCAGTTTATTGGGTAGCAATCAGCCCCAGCATTTT; CDR3aa: CASSLLGSNQPQHF
v_gene: TRBV28; d_gene: .; len: 13; j_gene: TRBJ1-2; abundance: few; CDR3nt: TGTGCCAGCAGTTACGCACGGTCCTATGGCTACACCTTC; CDR3aa: CASSYARSYGYTF
v_gene: TRBV12-3/TRBV12-4; d_gene: .; len: 15; j_gene: TRBJ2-3; abundance: few; CDR3nt: TGTGCCAGCAGTCTTAAGGGGATTCGCCCAGATACGCAGTATTTT; CDR3aa: CASSLKGIRPDTQYF
v_gene: TRBV18; d_gene: .; len: 16; j_gene: TRBJ2-7; abundance: .; CDR3nt: TGTGCCAGCTCACCACCGGCGGCGCAGGGGACCTACGAGCAGTACTTC; CDR3aa: CASSPPAAQGTYEQYF
v_gene: TRBV2; d_gene: .; len: 12; j_gene: TRBJ2-7; abundance: few; CDR3nt: TGTGCCAGCCGACAGAGCTCCTACGAGCAGTACTTC; CDR3aa: CASRQSSYEQYF
v_gene: TRBV7-2; d_gene: .; len: 13; j_gene: TRBJ2-1; abundance: .; CDR3nt: TGTGCCAGCAGAAAACTGGGAATCGACGAGCAGTTCTTC; CDR3aa: CASRKLGIDEQFF
v_gene: TRBV2; d_gene: .; len: 15; j_gene: TRBJ2-1; abundance: .; CDR3nt: TGTGCCAGCAGTGGGTACGTTTTCTCCTACAATGAGCAGTTCTTC; CDR3aa: CASSGYVFSYNEQFF
v_gene: TRBV6-5; d_gene: .; len: 12; j_gene: TRBJ1-6; abundance: .; CDR3nt: TGTGCCAGCAGTCAGTCTAATTCACCCCTCCACTTT; CDR3aa: CASSQSNSPLHF
v_gene: TRBV6-2/TRBV6-3; d_gene: .; len: 13; j_gene: TRBJ2-7; abundance: .; CDR3nt: TGTGCCAGCAGCGCCAGGGGCGCCTACGAGCAGTACTTC; CDR3aa: CASSARGAYEQYF
v_gene: TRBV7-9; d_gene: .; len: 12; j_gene: TRBJ1-1; abundance: many; CDR3nt: TGTGCCAGCAGCTTCGAGGGAACTGAAGCTTTCTTT; CDR3aa: CASSFEGTEAFF
v_gene: TRBV20-1; d_gene: TRBD2; len: 16; j_gene: TRBJ2-5; abundance: many; CDR3nt: TGCAGTGCTAGAGATTCGGCTAGCGGGACTAGCGAGACCCAGTACTTC; CDR3aa: CSARDSASGTSETQYF
v_gene: TRBV24-1; d_gene: TRBD1; len: 15; j_gene: TRBJ2-3; abundance: .; CDR3nt: TGTGCCACCAGTGATCCCGGGACAGGGTCAGATACGCAGTATTTT; CDR3aa: CATSDPGTGSDTQYF
v_gene: TRBV20-1; d_gene: .; len: 13; j_gene: TRBJ2-3; abundance: few; CDR3nt: TGCAGTGCTAGTGCACACAGCACAGATACGCAGTATTTT; CDR3aa: CSASAHSTDTQYF
v_gene: TRBV24-1; d_gene: TRBD2; len: 17; j_gene: TRBJ2-5; abundance: .; CDR3nt: TGTGCCACCAGTGGTTCCGGGACTAGCGGGAGTCGGGGGACCCAGTACTTC; CDR3aa: CATSGSGTSGSRGTQYF
v_gene: TRBV30; d_gene: TRBD1; len: 14; j_gene: TRBJ2-2; abundance: .; CDR3nt: TGTGCCTGGATGGGACAGGGTAACACCGGGAAGCTGTTTTTT; CDR3aa: CAWMGQGNTGKLFF
v_gene: TRBV24-1; d_gene: .; len: 15; j_gene: TRBJ2-5; abundance: .; CDR3nt: TGTGCCACCAGTGATTGGACGACAGATTCGGAGACCCAGTACTTC; CDR3aa: CATSDWTTDSETQYF
v_gene: TRBV5-1; d_gene: TRBD2; len: 19; j_gene: TRBJ2-7; abundance: .; CDR3nt: TGCGCCAGCAGCTTGGTCGGGACTAGCGGGAGCTTCAGCTCCTACGAGCAGTACTTC; CDR3aa: CASSLVGTSGSFSSYEQYF
v_gene: TRBV20-1; d_gene: .; len: 11; j_gene: TRBJ2-3; abundance: few; CDR3nt: TGCAGTGCTAGAACTTCCGATACGCAGTATTTT; CDR3aa: CSARTSDTQYF
v_gene: TRBV11-2; d_gene: .; len: 15; j_gene: TRBJ2-7; abundance: .; CDR3nt: TGTGCCAGCAGCCCAGTGTCCAGGGGCCCCTACGAGCAGTACTTC; CDR3aa: CASSPVSRGPYEQYF
v_gene: TRBV9; d_gene: .; len: 16; j_gene: TRBJ2-6; abundance: .; CDR3nt: TGTGCCAGCAGCGTAGGGGCAGGCTCTGGGGCCAACGTCCTGACTTTC; CDR3aa: CASSVGAGSGANVLTF
v_gene: TRBV28; d_gene: .; len: 13; j_gene: TRBJ2-1; abundance: .; CDR3nt: TGTACCAGCAGTAAACTAGTTCTCAATGAGCAGTTCTTC; CDR3aa: CTSSKLVLNEQFF
v_gene: TRBV5-1; d_gene: .; len: 19; j_gene: TRBJ2-6; abundance: few; CDR3nt: TGCGCCAGCAGCTTGACCGGGGACGGTTGGAGCTCTGGGGCCAACGTCCTGACTTTC; CDR3aa: CASSLTGDGWSSGANVLTF
v_gene: TRBV24-1; d_gene: .; len: 16; j_gene: TRBJ2-5; abundance: .; CDR3nt: TGTGCCACCAGTGATTTGCACGTCCGGGGTTTAAAGACCCAGTACTTC; CDR3aa: CATSDLHVRGLKTQYF
v_gene: TRBV7-8; d_gene: .; len: 12; j_gene: TRBJ2-2; abundance: .; CDR3nt: TGTGCCAGCAGAAAGGAAACCGGGGAGCTGTTTTTT; CDR3aa: CASRKETGELFF
v_gene: TRBV10-2; d_gene: TRBD1; len: 19; j_gene: TRBJ2-7; abundance: once; CDR3nt: TGCGCCAGCAGCCCGGGACAGGGGGATTGGCACCAATTATCCTACGAGCAGTACTTC; CDR3aa: CASSPGQGDWHQLSYEQYF